What follows describes a single T cell receptor beta chain. The data derive from a study of blood T cell repertoires in COVID-19. Study summary: Both acute and convalescent COVID-19 samples were obtained from the United States, Italy and Spain. Sample material is recorded as cDNA or gDNA derived from T cells, B-cell-depleted T cells, or PBMCs.

The CDR3 spans 13 residues. The germline gives CDR1 LNHDA, CDR2 SQIVND (reference sequence). With 1 base removed from V and 4 bases from J, the gap between germline ends came to 7 bases. In the original workflow: Scientists estimated how many nucleated cells there were by amplifying reference gene primers. The repertoire was sequenced with immunoSEQ multiplex PCR; TCRdb's copy has only in-frame clones and lacks some. The V and J calls and clone size come from that table; D and trimming were worked out from the DNA. The sample carries about 280,000 clones, roughly 88% recorded once. This TCR came from a young woman with active or convalescent COVID-19. The sequenced material came from peripheral blood. The chain couples TRBV19 to TRBJ1-2; D ambiguous. CDR3 in DNA: TGTGCCAGTAGTATAGGGGCGGGCTATGGCTACACCTTC. Translated: CASSIGAGYGYTF. The variable domain in full, with the rest retrieved from reference TRBV19 and TRBJ1-2, is DGGITQSPKYLFRKEGQNVTLSCEQNLNHDAMYWYRQDPGQGLRLIYYSQIVNDFQKGDIAEGYSVSREKKESFPLTVTSAQKNPTAFYLCASSIGAGYGYTFGSGTRLTVV.